The 3 T cell receptor beta chains reported below all come from one sample, sequenced in a study of shared clonotypes between healthy human individuals. The naive CD8 fraction comprised CD45RO-negative cells positively selected for CCR7 and excluded terminally differentiated effector memory CD45RA+ cells. Profiling relied on immunoSEQ multiplex PCR, and the TCRdb table lists in-frame clones only, not all of them. There are 1.5 million to 2.5 million clones in the sample; approximately 94% occur only once, and 1% to 1.5% lies in the top ten. Sample: naive CD8+ T cells sorted from blood. These receptors came from a young man in good health.

This clone was found once. The genes are TRBV28 and TRBJ1-1; no firm D call. The germline V gene encodes CDR1 MDHEN and CDR2 SYDVKM. The ends were cut back, 6 bases at V and 2 bases at J, with 19 bases in the middle. The CDR3 is 16 amino acids. Here the CDR3 DNA reads TGTGCCAGCAGCCACCCCGCGGAAGTGACTAACACTGAAGCTTTCTTT. Its translation: CASSHPAEVTNTEAFF.

Turning to this clone: Distinct nucleotide sequences in the sample also encode this CDR3. This chain links TRBV9 with TRBJ2-7; possibly TRBD1 for D (6 bases). The CDR3 has 13 residues. The germline V gene encodes CDR1 SGDLS and CDR2 YYNGEE. V lost 0 bases to trimming and J lost 3 bases, with 7 bases between them. The CDR3 sequence is CASSVVGGYEQYF. CDR3 bases: TGTGCCAGCAGCGTAGTAGGGGGCTACGAGCAGTACTTC.

As concerns this clone: A far bigger clonotype differs at one base, so this is likely a read error. The sample holds other DNA sequences that translate to the same CDR3. V and J are TRBV5-6 and TRBJ2-7; a weak D match, TRBD2 (5 bases). Per germline, CDR1 SGHDT and CDR2 YYEEEE. CDR3 length: 12 amino acids. V was pared by 2 bases and J by 4 bases, with 7 bases between. The CDR3 here is CASSLGGYEQYF. The CDR3 DNA follows: TGTGCCAGCAGCTTAGGAGGTTACGAGCAGTACTTC.